The text below deals with one T cell receptor beta chain. What it binds is not known. These data originate in a study of cytomegalovirus exposure and HLA in healthy donors. Whole-study findings and limits: Most TCRs appeared rarely, but some public TCRs recurred in many donors. According to an earlier analysis, most TCR beta V segments yielded productive rearrangements about 87% or about 30% of the time. In the analysis, some V segments, TRBV6-2 and TRBV6-3 included, were excluded as indistinguishable. There were approximately 150 TCR beta chains listed as cytomegalovirus-associated.

The germline CDR1 and CDR2 sequences are SEHNR and FQNEAQ (reference sequence). The CDR3 length is 13 residues. V shed 5 bases, J shed 10 bases, and the junction held 8 bases outside the gene matches. In the PCR, 60 Vbeta and 13 Jbeta primers were used. TCRdb's copy holds only in-frame clones and misses some; the assay was immunoSEQ multiplex PCR. Of around 190,000 clones detected, 8.5% to 10% appear once; the ten largest clones hold approximately 1.4%. The rearrangement uses TRBV7-9 and TRBJ1-3; 7 nucleotides align to TRBD1. The specimen sequenced was PBMCs. The TCR comes from a woman in her 30s in good health and CMV-seropositive. CDR3 DNA sequence: TGTGCCAGCAGCCACACGAACAGGGGAACCATATATTTT. Translating it yields CASSHTNRGTIYF. The variable domain in full, with the rest retrieved from reference TRBV7-9 and TRBJ1-3, is DTGVSQNPRHKITKRGQNVTFRCDPISEHNRLYWYRQTLGQGPEFLTYFQNEAQLEKSRLLSDRFSAERPKGSFSTLEIQRTEQGDSAMYLCASSHTNRGTIYFGEGSWLTVV.